This T cell receptor (beta chain) appears in the sequencing data of a study of CD8 T cells in ankylosing spondylitis. The study, taken as a whole, reports: Reported data indicate significant enrichment of disease-linked clones within matched ankylosing spondylitis synovial fluid. Within peripheral blood, clones linked to disease were CD8+ and relatively rare. Ankylosing spondylitis blood appeared to carry a characteristic TCR beta motif of under ten highly homologous variants.

In this sample, this clonotype turned up many times. Its matching antigen is unknown. This CDR3 has 15 amino acids. V shed 6 bases and J 6 bases; nucleotides not matched to a gene: 10. For TCR beta, libraries came from quantitative 5'-RACE with molecular barcodes. Each CDR3 protein is one row after TCRdb ran MiXCR on the 5' RACE reads. The sample lists 200,000 to 300,000 distinct CDR3 sequences, about 24% occurring once. The V gene is TRBV12-3 or TRBV12-4, the J gene TRBJ2-1; 8 nucleotides match TRBD1. Sequenced sample: blood, either unsorted or a sorted T cell fraction (not recorded which). This receptor was identified in a male donor with ankylosing spondylitis or in good health (not recorded which). The CDR3 protein is CASSRGTGGINEQFF. In DNA, the CDR3 is TGTGCCAGCAGCCGCGGTACAGGGGGGATCAATGAGCAGTTCTTC.